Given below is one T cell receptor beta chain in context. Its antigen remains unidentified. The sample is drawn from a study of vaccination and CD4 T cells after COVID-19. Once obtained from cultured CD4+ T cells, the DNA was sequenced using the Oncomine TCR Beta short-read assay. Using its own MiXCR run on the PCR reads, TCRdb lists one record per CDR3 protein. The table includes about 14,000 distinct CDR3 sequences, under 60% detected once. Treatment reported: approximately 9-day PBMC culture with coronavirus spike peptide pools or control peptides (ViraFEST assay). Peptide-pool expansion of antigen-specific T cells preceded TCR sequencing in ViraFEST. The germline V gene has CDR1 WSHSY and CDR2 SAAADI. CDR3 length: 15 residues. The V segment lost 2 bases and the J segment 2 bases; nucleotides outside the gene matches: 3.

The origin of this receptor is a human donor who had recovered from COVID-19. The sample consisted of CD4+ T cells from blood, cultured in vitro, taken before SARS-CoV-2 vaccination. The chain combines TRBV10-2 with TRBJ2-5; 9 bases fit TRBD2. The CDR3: CASSEGLASQETQYF. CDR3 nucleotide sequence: TGCGCCAGCAGTGAGGGACTAGCGTCACAAGAGACCCAGTACTTC.